Presented here are 12 T cell receptor beta chains from one specimen sequenced in a study of T cells in Graves' hyperthyroidism and ophthalmopathy. Authors of the study amplified TCR beta CDR3 regions from RNA transcripts. TCR CDR3 underwent first-round RT-PCR with the HTBI primer set. A single record per CDR3 protein comes from TCRdb applying MiXCR to the multiplex PCR reads. The table lists 400,000 to 550,000 distinct CDR3 sequences, under 15% of them singletons. The sequenced material came from blood. All receptors come from a woman aged 18-29 years with Graves' hyperthyroidism.

In this sample, this clonotype turned up many times. This chain links TRBV5-6 with TRBJ1-5; no clear D. V was trimmed by 4 bases and J by 5 bases, leaving 10 bases between them. Germline CDR1 reads SGHDT; CDR2 reads YYEEEE. The CDR3 loop spans 13 amino acids. CDR3 sequence reads: CASSPRGDQPQHF. CDR3 nucleotides: TGTGCCAGCAGCCCCCGGGGAGATCAGCCCCAGCATTTT.

This clonotype was counted between two and nine times. V usage is TRBV6-5 and J usage is TRBJ1-2; D unclear. The V end lost 0 bases, the J end lost 7 bases, and 12 bases lay between the germline ends. CDR1 and CDR2 (germline): MNHEY, SVGAGI. There are 14 residues in the CDR3. DNA for the CDR3: TGTGCCAGCAGTTACTCGACCGGGGAGCGTGGCTACACCTTC. As protein: CASSYSTGERGYTF.

This clonotype was detected only once. The chain combines TRBV27 with TRBJ1-1, with D unclear. The CDR3 totals 13 residues. V was trimmed by 4 bases and J by 5 bases, leaving 11 bases between them. Germline V gene data show CDR1 as MNHEY and CDR2 as SMNVEV (reference sequence). DNA for the CDR3: TGTGCCAGCAGTTACGCAGGATGGACTGAAGCTTTCTTT. It is translated as CASSYAGWTEAFF.

This clonotype occurred many times. This rearrangement joins TRBV6-2 or TRBV6-3 to TRBJ2-2; 10 bases match TRBD2. V shed 2 bases, J shed 8 bases, and the junction held 11 bases outside the gene matches. The CDR3 sequence is 17 residues long. Per the germline V gene, CDR1 is MNHEY and CDR2 is SVGEGT. Here the CDR3 reads CASSYLFVASGSGELFF. The CDR3 nucleotides read TGTGCCAGCAGTTACCTTTTTGTGGCTAGCGGGAGTGGGGAGCTGTTTTTT.

The chain's CDR3 is CAISDQRQGLAGYTF. The CDR3 nucleotides read TGTGCCATCAGTGACCAGAGACAGGGGCTCGCTGGCTACACCTTC. This rearrangement joins TRBV10-3 to TRBJ1-2; TRBD1 agrees at 8 bases. CDR1 is ENHRY and CDR2 is SYGVKD in the germline V gene. This CDR3 contains 15 residues. With V trimmed by 3 bases and J by 7 bases, 10 bases remained unmatched.

This clonotype came up many times. CDR3 sequence reads: CASGFGGANEKLFF. In DNA form, the CDR3 reads TGTGCTAGTGGTTTTGGGGGGGCTAATGAAAAACTGTTTTTT. This rearrangement joins TRBV12-5 to TRBJ1-4; D is possibly TRBD1 (5 bases). Germline V gene lookup returns CDR1 LGHNT and CDR2 FRNRAP. The V end was cut by 3 bases, the J end by 3 bases, with 8 bases between. This CDR3 comprises 14 residues.

This clonotype has ten or more counts. The chain uses TRBV12-3 or TRBV12-4 and TRBJ2-3; 7 nucleotides match TRBD2. The CDR3 sequence is 15 residues long. The ends lost 3 bases at V and 2 bases at J; junction bases unmatched: 5. The CDR3 DNA reads as TGTGCCAGCAGTTTGTCGGGACTACACACAGATACGCAGTATTTT. It codes for CASSLSGLHTDTQYF.

The chain's CDR3 is CASSPFSGTGGTEAFF. In DNA form, the CDR3 reads TGTGCCAGCAGTCCTTTCTCCGGGACAGGGGGCACTGAAGCTTTCTTT. The chain is built from TRBV6-1 and TRBJ1-1; 11 bases agree with TRBD1. This CDR3 comprises 16 residues. V lost 5 bases and J lost 4; bases outside the gene matches: 9. Germline V lookup: CDR1 MNHNS, CDR2 SASEGT.

In this sample, this clonotype turned up many times. This chain links TRBV9 with TRBJ1-1; tentative D call: TRBD1 (6 bases). Trimming removed 3 bases from V and 3 bases from J, with 15 bases in between. In germline, CDR1 is SGDLS, CDR2 YYNGEE. CDR3 size: 15 residues. In nucleotides, the CDR3 is TGTGCCAGCAGCGCAACCGGGACACCTTACACTGAAGCTTTCTTT. Amino acids: CASSATGTPYTEAFF.

The sample holds many counts of this clonotype. J is TRBJ1-5 and V is TRBV2; D unresolved. The length of the CDR3 is 13 residues. Germline CDR1 reads SNHLY; CDR2 reads FYNNEI. Trimming took 8 bases from V and 5 from J, leaving 13 bases between them. This chain's CDR3 is CASQRRRDQPQHF. CDR3 sequence (DNA): TGTGCCAGCCAAAGGAGACGGGATCAGCCCCAGCATTTT.

The chain links TRBV7-9 to TRBJ1-2; D uncertain. This CDR3 spans 12 amino acids. Trimming stripped 5 bases from V and 8 bases from J, with 12 bases between. Germline V gives CDR1 SEHNR, CDR2 FQNEAQ (reference sequence). The CDR3 DNA reads as TGTGCCAGCAGCACTCGGGCGCGGGGCTACACCTTC. Protein product: CASSTRARGYTF.

The DNA for the CDR3 is TGTGCCAGCAGCTTGTCGACGGACAGGGCGTCCGCTAACTATGGCTACACCTTC. Translated, it gives CASSLSTDRASANYGYTF. The gene calls are TRBV11-2 and TRBJ1-2, with TRBD1 matching 8 bases. This CDR3 has 18 residues. Trimming at V came to 3 bases and at J to 0 bases, leaving 12 bases not matched to a gene. Germline-derived CDR1 and CDR2 are SGHAT and FQNNGV.